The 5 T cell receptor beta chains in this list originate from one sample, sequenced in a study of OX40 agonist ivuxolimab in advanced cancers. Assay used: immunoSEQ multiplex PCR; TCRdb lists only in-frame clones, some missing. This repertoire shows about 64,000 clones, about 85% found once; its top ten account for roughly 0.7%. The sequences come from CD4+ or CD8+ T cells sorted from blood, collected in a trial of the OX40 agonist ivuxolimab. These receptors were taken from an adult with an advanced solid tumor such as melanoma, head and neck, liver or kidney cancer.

This chain's CDR3 is CASSLHRLETQYF. The CDR3 bases are TGTGCCAGCAGCTTACATAGGTTGGAGACCCAGTACTTC. The rearrangement joins TRBV11-3 to TRBJ2-5; D unclear. V was trimmed by 2 bases and J by 5 bases, leaving 9 bases between them. CDR1 is SGHNT and CDR2 is YENEEA in the germline V gene. The length of the CDR3 is 13 residues. Based on the CDR3 plus reference TRBV11-3 and TRBJ2-5, the full variable domain is EAGVVQSPRYKIIEKKQPVAFWCNPISGHNTLYWYLQNLGQGPELLIRYENEEAVDDSQLPKDRFSAERLKGVDSTLKIQPAELGDSAVYLCASSLHRLETQYFGPGTRLLVL.

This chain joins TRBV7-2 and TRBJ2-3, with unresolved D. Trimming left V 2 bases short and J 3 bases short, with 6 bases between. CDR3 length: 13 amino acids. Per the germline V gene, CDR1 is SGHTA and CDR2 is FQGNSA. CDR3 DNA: TGTGCCAGCAGCTTAAGGCTGACAGATACGCAGTATTTT. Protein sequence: CASSLRLTDTQYF.

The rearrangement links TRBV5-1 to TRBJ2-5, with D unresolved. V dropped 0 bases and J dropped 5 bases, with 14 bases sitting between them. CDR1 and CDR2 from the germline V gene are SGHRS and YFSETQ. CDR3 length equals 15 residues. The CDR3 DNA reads TGCGCCAGCAGCTTGGTTTCGGGCAGGCACGAGACCCAGTACTTC. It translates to CASSLVSGRHETQYF.

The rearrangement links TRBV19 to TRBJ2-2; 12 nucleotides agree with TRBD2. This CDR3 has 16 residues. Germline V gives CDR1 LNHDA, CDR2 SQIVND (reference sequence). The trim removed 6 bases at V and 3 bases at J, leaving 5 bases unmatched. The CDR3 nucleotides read TGTGCCAGTAGCCGGGGACTAGCGGGTTACACCGGGGAGCTGTTTTTT. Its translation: CASSRGLAGYTGELFF.

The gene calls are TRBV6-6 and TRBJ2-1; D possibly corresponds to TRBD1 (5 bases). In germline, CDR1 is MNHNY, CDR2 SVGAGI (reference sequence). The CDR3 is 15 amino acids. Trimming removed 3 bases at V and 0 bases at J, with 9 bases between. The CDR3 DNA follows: TGTGCCAGCAGTTATGGGGCAGTCTCCTACAATGAGCAGTTCTTC. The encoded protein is CASSYGAVSYNEQFF.